This T cell receptor (beta chain) was recorded in a study of identical twins. Study observations and caveats: The conclusions drew on cross-sectional statistical analysis instead of tracking the same donors.

CDR3 length: 14 amino acids. Germline lookup yields CDR1 MNHEY and CDR2 SMNVEV (reference sequence). V lost 7 bases and J lost 2, with 14 bases in between. This clonotype was recorded a few times. The antigen is undetermined. TCRdb called the 5' RACE reads again in MiXCR, with one record for every CDR3 protein. The sample has roughly 720,000 distinct CDR3 sequences; 15% to 20% are singletons. These same records also appear under a second study, on T cells expressing NK-cell markers.

Sample: PBMCs. The V gene is TRBV27, the J gene TRBJ1-2; the D gene is possibly TRBD1 (5 bases). This sequence originates from a woman younger than 35 in good health. The CDR3 DNA is TGTGCCAGCATGCCAGGGTTTTCGAACTATGGCTACACCTTC. Amino acid sequence: CASMPGFSNYGYTF.